This TCR beta chain was obtained from a study of CD8+CD57+ T cells in acquired aplastic anemia. Genomic DNA templated the TCR beta VDJ and CDR3 profiling. TCRdb analysed the reads with MiXCR anew, one entry per CDR3 protein. The sample includes 100,000 to 150,000 distinct CDR3 sequences, 48% of them seen just once. The CDR3 totals 16 residues. CDR1 is DFQATT and CDR2 is SNEGSKA in the germline V gene (reference sequence). V lost 0 bases to trimming and J lost 0 bases, with 9 bases between them. This clonotype showed up many times. Its antigen remains unknown. The study's findings and limits: Between patients and controls, CD8+ Simpson's diversity did not vary significantly. Between patients and controls, about 31 CD8+ CDR3 sequences were found in common.

The V and J genes are TRBV20-1 and TRBJ1-6; the D is unclear. The receptor's source is a human donor in good health, serving as a control. Sequenced material: sorted CD4+, CD8+, or CD8+CD57+ T cells (not recorded which) from PBMCs. The CDR3 DNA follows: TGCAGTGCTAGAGATAGGAGGAGCTCCTATAATTCACCCCTCCACTTT. Translation gives CSARDRRSSYNSPLHF.